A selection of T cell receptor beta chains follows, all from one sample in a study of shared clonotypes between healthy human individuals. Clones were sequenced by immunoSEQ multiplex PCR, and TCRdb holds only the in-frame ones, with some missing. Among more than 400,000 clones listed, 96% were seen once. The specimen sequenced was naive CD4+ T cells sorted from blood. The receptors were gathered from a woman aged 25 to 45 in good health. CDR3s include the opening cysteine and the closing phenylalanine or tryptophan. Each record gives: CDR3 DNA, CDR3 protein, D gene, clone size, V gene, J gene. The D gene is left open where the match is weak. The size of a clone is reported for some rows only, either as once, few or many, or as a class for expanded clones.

CDR3nt: TGTGCCAGCAAAGGGAGCAATCAGCCCCAGCATTTT; CDR3aa: CASKGSNQPQHF; d_gene: .; abundance: few; v_gene: TRBV6-6; j_gene: TRBJ1-5
CDR3nt: TGTGCCAGCAGCAACAGGGATGGGCCCGCTGGCTACACCTTC; CDR3aa: CASSNRDGPAGYTF; d_gene: .; abundance: once; v_gene: TRBV7-2; j_gene: TRBJ1-2
CDR3nt: TGCGCCAGCAGTGACTGGGACACCCAGGGGCGAGCTTTCTTT; CDR3aa: CASSDWDTQGRAFF; d_gene: .; abundance: .; v_gene: TRBV10-2; j_gene: TRBJ1-1
CDR3nt: TGTGCCAGCAGCTTAGGGACTACCTTAGCCAAAAACATTCAGTACTTC; CDR3aa: CASSLGTTLAKNIQYF; d_gene: .; abundance: few; v_gene: TRBV7-9; j_gene: TRBJ2-4
CDR3nt: TGTGCCAGCAGTTCCGGGCCTAATAGCAATCAGCCCCAGCATTTT; CDR3aa: CASSSGPNSNQPQHF; d_gene: .; abundance: .; v_gene: TRBV28; j_gene: TRBJ1-5
CDR3nt: TGTGCCAGCAGTTTATCGACTGCGGGGATCCAAGAGACCCAGTACTTC; CDR3aa: CASSLSTAGIQETQYF; d_gene: .; abundance: .; v_gene: TRBV27; j_gene: TRBJ2-5
CDR3nt: TGTGCCAGCTCCCCGTACCAAGAGACCCAGTACTTC; CDR3aa: CASSPYQETQYF; d_gene: .; abundance: .; v_gene: TRBV18; j_gene: TRBJ2-5
CDR3nt: TGTGCCAGCAGCCTAGGTAAAGGGACAAACATTCAGTACTTC; CDR3aa: CASSLGKGTNIQYF; d_gene: .; abundance: .; v_gene: TRBV7-9; j_gene: TRBJ2-4
CDR3nt: TGTGTCAGAAGCTTACGGACGGGGATTGACACTGAAGCTTTCTTT; CDR3aa: CVRSLRTGIDTEAFF; d_gene: .; abundance: once; v_gene: TRBV7-5; j_gene: TRBJ1-1
CDR3nt: TGTGCCAGCATTTCCACTAGCGGGAGCAGCACAGATACGCAGTATTTT; CDR3aa: CASISTSGSSTDTQYF; d_gene: TRBD2; abundance: .; v_gene: TRBV2; j_gene: TRBJ2-3
CDR3nt: TGTGCCGTTTCAGCGGGAGGGCCCCAAGAGACCCAGTACTTC; CDR3aa: CAVSAGGPQETQYF; d_gene: TRBD2; abundance: .; v_gene: TRBV11-2; j_gene: TRBJ2-5
CDR3nt: TGTGCCTGGAGGGAGGGACAGACCTCCTACGAGCAGTACTTC; CDR3aa: CAWREGQTSYEQYF; d_gene: .; abundance: .; v_gene: TRBV30; j_gene: TRBJ2-7
CDR3nt: TGTGCCAGTGGCGGAGGGGATTTCTCTGGAAACACCATATATTTT; CDR3aa: CASGGGDFSGNTIYF; d_gene: .; abundance: .; v_gene: TRBV28; j_gene: TRBJ1-3
CDR3nt: TGTGCCAGCAGTTCCCAGCCCTACGAGCAGTACTTC; CDR3aa: CASSSQPYEQYF; d_gene: .; abundance: .; v_gene: TRBV28; j_gene: TRBJ2-7
CDR3nt: TGTGCCAGCGGCAGACTAGCGGGAGGCTCAGATACGCAGTATTTT; CDR3aa: CASGRLAGGSDTQYF; d_gene: TRBD2; abundance: .; v_gene: TRBV2; j_gene: TRBJ2-3
CDR3nt: TGTGCCAGCACCTTGACACAGGGGGCGCATACTGAAGCTTTCTTT; CDR3aa: CASTLTQGAHTEAFF; d_gene: TRBD1; abundance: .; v_gene: TRBV2; j_gene: TRBJ1-1
CDR3nt: TGTGCCAGTAGGAGGACTAGCGGGAGTTACGAGCAGTACTTC; CDR3aa: CASRRTSGSYEQYF; d_gene: TRBD2; abundance: .; v_gene: TRBV19; j_gene: TRBJ2-7
CDR3nt: TGCACCAGCAGCCAGGCCCGGGTCACCTACGAGCAGTACTTC; CDR3aa: CTSSQARVTYEQYF; d_gene: .; abundance: .; v_gene: TRBV1; j_gene: TRBJ2-7
CDR3nt: TGTGCCAGCAGCCCCGGGACTAACACAGATACGCAGTATTTT; CDR3aa: CASSPGTNTDTQYF; d_gene: TRBD2; abundance: .; v_gene: TRBV28; j_gene: TRBJ2-3
CDR3nt: TGTGCCAGCAGTGAAGTCTGGCAGGGGCTTGTTCAGCCCCAGCATTTT; CDR3aa: CASSEVWQGLVQPQHF; d_gene: .; abundance: .; v_gene: TRBV2; j_gene: TRBJ1-5
CDR3nt: TGTGCCAGCTCCCCGGGACTATATAACTACGAGCAGTACTTC; CDR3aa: CASSPGLYNYEQYF; d_gene: TRBD2; abundance: .; v_gene: TRBV18; j_gene: TRBJ2-7
CDR3nt: TGCGCCACCAGGGGGGCGGGAGACGAGCAGTACTTC; CDR3aa: CATRGAGDEQYF; d_gene: .; abundance: .; v_gene: TRBV10-2; j_gene: TRBJ2-7
CDR3nt: TGTGCCAGCAGTTTATGGGACAGCCGGTGGTACTTC; CDR3aa: CASSLWDSRWYF; d_gene: .; abundance: .; v_gene: TRBV28; j_gene: TRBJ2-7
CDR3nt: TGTGCCAGCAGCCGCGCCGCCGAGCAGTACTTC; CDR3aa: CASSRAAEQYF; d_gene: .; abundance: once; v_gene: TRBV5-8; j_gene: TRBJ2-7
CDR3nt: TGTGCCAGCAGCTTAGCCTATGGGGCGGGCGGGGAGCTGTTTTTT; CDR3aa: CASSLAYGAGGELFF; d_gene: .; abundance: .; v_gene: TRBV7-2; j_gene: TRBJ2-2
CDR3nt: TGCAGCGTTGTAAAGGGGGGGACAGACTTATACAATGAGCAGTTCTTC; CDR3aa: CSVVKGGTDLYNEQFF; d_gene: .; abundance: .; v_gene: TRBV29-1; j_gene: TRBJ2-1
CDR3nt: TGTGCCAGCAAGGAGCGGGGCACCTACGAGCAGTACTTC; CDR3aa: CASKERGTYEQYF; d_gene: TRBD2; abundance: .; v_gene: TRBV27; j_gene: TRBJ2-7
CDR3nt: TGTGCCAGCTCACCCCAGGACGGTAATGAAAAACTGTTTTTT; CDR3aa: CASSPQDGNEKLFF; d_gene: .; abundance: few; v_gene: TRBV18; j_gene: TRBJ1-4
CDR3nt: TGCGCCAGCAGTGGCGGTAGCGGGAGCGGTTTATACGAGCAGTACTTC; CDR3aa: CASSGGSGSGLYEQYF; d_gene: TRBD2; abundance: .; v_gene: TRBV10-2; j_gene: TRBJ2-7
CDR3nt: TGTGCCAGTAGTATGGACTGGGATCAGCCCCAGCATTTT; CDR3aa: CASSMDWDQPQHF; d_gene: .; abundance: .; v_gene: TRBV19; j_gene: TRBJ1-5
CDR3nt: TGTGCCAGCGGCCAGACAGGGGGCCCCTACGAGCAGTACTTC; CDR3aa: CASGQTGGPYEQYF; d_gene: TRBD1; abundance: .; v_gene: TRBV7-2; j_gene: TRBJ2-7
CDR3nt: TGTGCCAGCACCCCGGAGAGACGGCGGGGTAGCAATCAGCCCCAGCATTTT; CDR3aa: CASTPERRRGSNQPQHF; d_gene: .; abundance: once; v_gene: TRBV7-8; j_gene: TRBJ1-5
CDR3nt: TGTGCCAGCAGTTTAGGGCTAGCGGGAGGCTTTGAGCAGTTCTTC; CDR3aa: CASSLGLAGGFEQFF; d_gene: TRBD2; abundance: .; v_gene: TRBV28; j_gene: TRBJ2-1
CDR3nt: TGTGCCAGCAGTGTAACAGATACGCAGTATTTT; CDR3aa: CASSVTDTQYF; d_gene: .; abundance: few; v_gene: TRBV2; j_gene: TRBJ2-3
CDR3nt: TGTGCCAGCAGCTTAGTGGGGGGGACTAGCGGCGAGCAGTACTTC; CDR3aa: CASSLVGGTSGEQYF; d_gene: TRBD2; abundance: .; v_gene: TRBV7-2; j_gene: TRBJ2-7
CDR3nt: TGTGCCAGCGCCCGAAGGGACTCGGCGTCCGAGCAGTACTTC; CDR3aa: CASARRDSASEQYF; d_gene: .; abundance: once; v_gene: TRBV5-4; j_gene: TRBJ2-7
CDR3nt: TGTGCCAGCAGCTTAGCGAAGTGGGACAGGGTGTACGGGGAGCTGTTTTTT; CDR3aa: CASSLAKWDRVYGELFF; d_gene: TRBD1; abundance: .; v_gene: TRBV7-9; j_gene: TRBJ2-2